This T cell receptor beta chain was profiled in a study of cytomegalovirus exposure and HLA in healthy donors (dated by TCRdb to about 2017). Describing the broader study: According to an earlier analysis of several hundred of the donors, about 179 million T cells yielded 95 million to 140 million unique TCR beta sequences and around 280 Gb of sequence data. Roughly 290 gigabases of sequencing data and approximately 92 million unique TCR sequences made up an early release that covered fewer than 650 HLA-typed donors. Among the roughly 370 genotyped donors, around 81% belonged to the genetic ancestry cluster associated with self-reported Caucasian donors. The study aimed to test whether cataloging public T cell receptors could reveal signatures of past pathogen exposure. Using immunosequencing, the study profiled T cell repertoires from about 650 subjects and related those repertoires to cytomegalovirus serostatus. A separate validation cohort of 100 to 150 different subjects was used in addition to the roughly 700-subject first cohort. High-throughput TCR immunosequencing, statistical association of individual TCRs with disease status, and machine learning were combined to predict cytomegalovirus infection status. To study patterns of TCR occurrence, a later analysis re-analyzed previously published TCR beta repertoires from 650 to 750 donors and added high-resolution HLA genotyping. The later analysis used no new phenotypic data to find candidate immune exposures, relying instead on TCR beta sequences and their occurrence across donors. An earlier analysis of some 500 of the donors applied high-throughput TCR beta sequencing to assess whether each TCR beta V gene segment acted as functional or pseudogenic. Donor age, sex, ethnicity and CMV serostatus were compiled together with the repertoire data. In a later genetic analysis, genome-wide SNP genotypes for about three fifths of the 666 donors were used, and that subset was treated as a discovery cohort. Every discovery cohort repertoire had been produced on one sequencing platform. HLA typing included class I and class II loci at four-digit resolution. The number of donors typed differed by locus, with about 629-630 for A, B, C, DRB1 and DQB1, more than 500 for DQA1, over 600 for DPA1, and about 450 for DPB1. Because of strong linkage in the cohort, roughly five DR-DQ haplotypes were treated as single units for association and clustering. Among roughly 400 genotyped donors of the cohort, an average of 235,054 unique TCR beta nucleotide sequences were sequenced per donor, around 20% of them non-productive. Study-wide conclusions, independent of this receptor: This cohort had only TCR beta chains sequenced, and the lack of alpha or paired-chain data limited which features could be detected. Across donors, most TCR sequences were observed very rarely, whereas some public TCRs were present in many individuals. A later analysis found that TCR association rates varied across HLA loci, with DRB1 alleles showing the most associated TCRs and HLA-C alleles the fewest. Because HLA typing was missing for some donors at each locus, association tests included only the typed subset. According to a later analysis, most CMV-associated TCR beta chains appeared to be HLA-restricted, and the HLA associations seemed to be driven largely by CMV exposure. The only immune exposure information available for the cohort was CMV serostatus. A cluster of highly shared sequence variants was judged likely to represent a technical artifact of the sequencing pipeline. At a false discovery rate of 0.05, a later analysis linked 16,951 TCR beta sequences to specific HLA alleles. A few of the identified cytomegalovirus-associated TCR beta chains were confirmed in vitro to be specific for cytomegalovirus antigens. When HLA alleles, especially DR and DQ, strongly co-occurred, TCR associations were difficult to assign to individual alleles. Correlated functional status among segregating V segments might reflect linkage disequilibrium, but an unknown experimental factor could not be ruled out. Roughly uniform sequencing depth across donors was assumed in presence/absence analyses, although this assumption may not hold. According to a later genetic analysis, donors in an Asian-associated ancestry cluster had fewer N-insertions in productive TCRs than the approximately 670-donor mean. In a later analysis, HLA-associated TCR beta chains showed more clonal expansion and lower generation probabilities than non-associated chains that were equally common. The classifier was reported to diagnose cytomegalovirus status with high specificity and sensitivity in both the original and validation cohorts. A later genetic analysis associated a missense DCLRE1C variant with V-gene and J-gene trimming of TCR beta chains, and an independent cohort replicated the association. A further reported finding was that TCR beta sequences accurately predicted the HLA-A and HLA-B alleles for most subjects in the first cohort. In the study, around 150 TCR beta chains were listed as associated with cytomegalovirus. Some 16 rarely observed V segments, including chromosome 9 orphons, were excluded from the earlier analysis of several hundred of the donors because counts were too low. An earlier analysis of approximately 530 of the donors showed that most TCR beta V segments appeared in productive rearrangements either about 87% or about 30% of the time, which broadly matched IMGT annotations. The authors suggested that the approach could potentially be generalized to other disease states and immunological phenotypes. A later analysis reported that several top co-occurrence clusters appeared linked to parvovirus B19, influenza, CMV and Epstein-Barr virus.

This clone occurred once. The antigen this receptor binds is unknown. Per-base quality was not reported, and no clone a single base away is much larger than it. In total, 600 or so healthy bone marrow donors made up the cohort. All cohort members were sampled while nominally healthy, although unrecorded immune exposures were likely present. The donor tested CMV seronegative and was one of the 352 seronegative cohort members. A peripheral blood sample was provided by each donor, and peripheral blood mononuclear cells were used for TCR beta sequencing. The Qiagen DNeasy Blood Extraction Kit was used to extract genomic DNA from the blood cell samples. Library construction relied on the immunoSEQ multiplex PCR assay. For the multiplex PCR, a mixture combining 60 forward primers for TCR Vbeta segments and 13 reverse primers for TCR Jbeta segments was used. A multiplex PCR assay on genomic DNA amplified the CDR3 region of rearranged TCR beta genes. The amplified TCR beta libraries were sequenced on the Illumina HiSeq System as 87-base-pair reads. The authors' pipeline ran thus. A later analysis tallied around 80 million unique TCR beta chains across the 666 repertoires, and around 9.9 million of those chains were shared by two or more donors. Raw reads were error-corrected and collapsed into unique sequences by a nearest-neighbor algorithm in which closely related sequences were merged to remove PCR and sequencing errors. Alignment of CDR3 sequences to IMGT reference sequences was used to assign V, D and J gene segments. Each retained sequence needed at least a six-nucleotide match to both a V gene segment and a J gene segment. Rearrangements were classified as productive when the CDR3 lacked stop codons and remained in frame with V and J, and all other rearrangements were classified as non-productive. Following IMGT convention, CDR3 was defined as the stretch from the second conserved V-encoded cysteine to the conserved J-encoded phenylalanine. In an earlier analysis of more than 550 of the donors, sequences lacking an unambiguous match to a single V gene segment were excluded. An earlier analysis of around 600 of the donors classified V segments as functional when productive rearrangements were above 56.7% and as segregating when the standard deviation between donors was above 5%. A statistical classification framework was built for diagnosing cytomegalovirus status from the catalog of TCR beta chain sequences. In a later analysis, V and J genes were assigned by comparing TCR nucleotide sequences against IMGT/GENE-DB human TR gene sequences. The TCRdist pipeline was used in a later analysis to assign CDR3 sequences and most-parsimonious VDJ recombination scenarios. In a later analysis, each TCR beta chain was defined by its CDR3 amino acid sequence together with its V-gene family, and reads without a unique V-gene family were excluded. A later analysis removed 500 to 650 highly shared, low-generation-probability nucleotide sequences to deal with suspected cross-contamination and a sequencing artifact. In a later analysis, a clonal expansion index for each public chain was calculated from normalized within-repertoire ranks of inferred template counts. In a later analysis, generation probabilities were computed using a VDJ recombination model fitted to out-of-frame rearrangements, and the results were checked against IGoR. Hypergeometric tests were used in a later analysis to score TCR-TCR, TCR-HLA and TCR-CMV co-occurrence, with a repertoire-size bias correction applied to the TCR pairs. A later analysis estimated false discovery rates by permuting HLA or CMV assignments 20 times. In a later analysis, co-occurring TCRs were grouped with DBSCAN, and TCRdist sequence similarity was added when clustering was performed within HLA-allele-positive subsets. Co-occurrence clustering excluded repertoires with fewer than 30,000 or more than 120,000 public chains, plus five with anomalous nucleotide sharing. Drawn from immuneACCESS, this table holds only the in-frame rearrangements with V and J called that TCRdb kept. Clones are partly lost; checked studies trace under half to an unresolved V gene and leave the rest unexplained. The V and J calls and the clone size are those of that table, but D and trimming were determined from the DNA. The sample includes around 180,000 clones, with about four fifths observed a single time. Around 1.4% of the sample is held by the ten biggest clonotypes.

The clonotype was recovered from a woman aged 45-65 years in good health and CMV-seronegative. Sequencing was done on a sample of PBMCs.

The CDR3 region: CASTPGGLAGSEPQYF. The nucleotide sequence is given as TGTGCCAGTACTCCCGGGGGACTAGCGGGTTCCGAACCGCAGTATTTT. Rearrangement joined TRBV19 to TRBJ2-3; 12 nucleotides in the junction match TRBD2. The CDR3 holds 16 amino acids from the cysteine to the phenylalanine. Of the read, only the CDR3 DNA is kept; its 48 bases are in frame from base 1. V is trimmed back by 7 bases and J by 10 bases, and the junction contains 15 bases that no gene match accounts for. CDR1 and CDR2 (LNHDA, SQIVND) derive from the germline V gene (reference sequence).